The 18 T cell receptor beta chains below were found in one sample sequenced in a study of T cell repertoires in cytomegalovirus infection. Via MiXCR, TCRdb re-called the reads, giving one row per CDR3 protein. Found here are roughly 760,000 distinct CDR3 sequences, less than 40% of them singletons; the top ten hold under 3.5%. Sequences were obtained from PBMCs. These receptors all come from a human donor in good health (CMV status not recorded). Some clones in this sample may be carry-over from other donors' samples.

This clonotype was recorded at least ten times. The chain carries TRBV6-2 or TRBV6-3 and TRBJ1-5; 7 nucleotides align to TRBD1. CDR1 and CDR2 (germline): MNHEY, SVGEGT. The CDR3 totals 16 residues. V was pared by 10 bases and J by 7 bases, with 19 bases of the junction left unmatched. CDR3 amino acids: CATSWSSRGGGQPQHF. Here the CDR3 DNA reads TGTGCCACCTCCTGGTCTTCCAGGGGGGGTGGACAGCCCCAGCATTTT.

CDR3 nucleotide sequence: TGTGCCATCAGTGAGTCGAATGAGGCCGGTAGGGTTAGCAATCAGCCCCAGCATTTT. Translating it yields CAISESNEAGRVSNQPQHF. V is TRBV10-3 and J is TRBJ1-5, with D unresolved. The CDR3 runs 19 residues. Germline CDR1 ENHRY, CDR2 SYGVKD. V lost 0 bases and J 0 bases, leaving 18 bases between the germline ends.

The V gene is TRBV4-1, the J gene TRBJ2-3; TRBD1 aligns across 11 bases. The length of the CDR3 is 16 residues. Germline CDR1 MGHRA, CDR2 YSYEKL. J gave up 4 bases and V 0 bases, and 3 bases lay outside the gene matches. CDR3 region: CASSQEGQGEADTQYF. DNA of the CDR3: TGCGCCAGCAGCCAAGAGGGACAGGGGGAGGCAGATACGCAGTATTTT.

This clonotype was seen a few times. The chain recombines TRBV6-5 with TRBJ2-5, with 8 bases that match TRBD2. Germline V gives CDR1 MNHEY, CDR2 SVGAGI. The CDR3 has 15 residues. J gave up 5 bases and V 1 base, and 6 bases lay outside the gene matches. CDR3 loop: CASSYYGTSSETQYF. DNA for the CDR3: TGTGCCAGCAGTTACTACGGGACTAGTTCGGAGACCCAGTACTTC.

This clonotype showed up just once. The chain combines TRBV2 with TRBJ1-2; TRBD1 might be the D (6 bases). Trimming cost V 6 bases and J 4 bases, with 12 bases left between them. This CDR3 has 13 residues. CDR1 is SNHLY, CDR2 FYNNEI, per germline. CDR3 in amino acids: CASRPTGLYGYTF. The CDR3 DNA sequence: TGTGCCAGCAGACCAACAGGGCTCTATGGCTACACCTTC.

This chain uses TRBV28 with TRBJ2-2; TRBD2 is a possible D gene (6 bases). Trimming pared 6 bases from V and 6 bases from J, leaving 14 bases between. Germline V gene lookup returns CDR1 MDHEN and CDR2 SYDVKM. CDR3 length equals 14 residues. As DNA, the CDR3 is TGTGCCAGCAGGACGGGGGAGTGGTCCGGGGAGCTGTTTTTT. It specifies CASRTGEWSGELFF.

In this sample, this clonotype turned up a few times. J is TRBJ2-3 and V is TRBV7-2, with D possibly matching TRBD1 (6 bases). V lost 1 base, J lost 6 bases, and 23 bases lay in between. Germline V CDR1 and CDR2: SGHTA, FQGNSA. The CDR3 consists of 18 residues. In DNA, the CDR3 is TGTGCCAGCAGCTTAGATGTGTGGCTAAGTGGGGGCCGGGATACGCAGTATTTT. Its translation: CASSLDVWLSGGRDTQYF.

There are many counts of this clonotype. The V call is TRBV7-2, the J call TRBJ2-2; TRBD2 matches at 7 bases. This CDR3 contains 17 residues. Trimming cost V 0 bases and J 4 bases; bases outside gene matches: 8. Germline lookup yields CDR1 SGHTA and CDR2 FQGNSA. The CDR3 reads CASSLAPGSGTTGELFF. CDR3 DNA: TGTGCCAGCAGCTTAGCGCCGGGGAGCGGGACCACCGGGGAGCTGTTTTTT.

In regard to this clonotype: The CDR3 end shows no conserved phenylalanine or tryptophan, and so a read error is likely. The chain recombines TRBV7-2 with TRBJ1-1; no definite D call. This CDR3 contains 14 residues. V gave up 5 bases and J gave up 6 bases, with 16 bases separating them. Germline values: CDR1 SGHTA, CDR2 FQGNSA. CDR3 DNA sequence: TGTGCCAGCAGCACCGTACCTCATGGCGCTGAAGCTTTCTTG. Translated, it gives CASSTVPHGAEAFL.

J is TRBJ2-3 and V is TRBV11-2; perhaps D is TRBD1 or TRBD2 (5 bases each). The V gene's germline CDR1 is SGHAT and CDR2 FQNNGV. The V end lost 6 bases, the J end lost 2 bases, and 15 bases lay between the germline ends. The length of the CDR3 is 15 residues. The CDR3 DNA reads as TGTGCCAGCAGGGACGGGGCCAGGGCCACAGATACGCAGTATTTT. Protein product: CASRDGARATDTQYF.

V and J are TRBV4-2 and TRBJ2-7; a possible D gene is TRBD2 (7 bases). Trimming took off 2 bases at V and 0 bases at J, with 26 bases between the two ends. CDR3 length: 20 amino acids. Germline lookup yields CDR1 LGHNA and CDR2 YNFKEQ. CDR3 protein: CASSQTRDPQGGGSSYEQYF. The CDR3 bases are TGTGCCAGCAGCCAAACCCGGGACCCTCAAGGGGGGGGGAGCTCCTACGAGCAGTACTTC.

With respect to this clonotype: The junction shows a germline mismatch at one end, possibly a read error. The chain recombines TRBV12-3 or TRBV12-4 with TRBJ2-4; no clear D. The length of the CDR3 is 12 residues. The CDR3 here is CASSFFPQKLCF. The CDR3 DNA sequence: TGTGCCAGCAGTTTCTTTCCCCAGAAGCTGTGCTTC.

This clonotype was observed a few times. The rearrangement links TRBV15 to TRBJ1-1; TRBD1 matches 7 bases. The CDR3 loop spans 14 amino acids. Germline V gives CDR1 LNHNV, CDR2 YYDKDF (reference sequence). Trimming cost V 3 bases and J 0 bases; bases outside gene matches: 1. The CDR3 sequence: CATSSTGVNTEAFF. The CDR3 DNA sequence: TGTGCCACCAGCAGCACAGGGGTGAACACTGAAGCTTTCTTT.

This clonotype was counted only a few times. This chain joins TRBV29-1 and TRBJ2-7; D perhaps matches TRBD1 (6 bases). The ends were cut back, 7 bases at V and 2 bases at J, with 12 bases in the middle. This CDR3 region has 12 residues. CDR1 SQVTM and CDR2 ANQGSEA come from the germline V gene. The CDR3 DNA reads TGCAGCGGGATGGGACAAACCTACGAGCAGTACTTC. It translates to CSGMGQTYEQYF.

This clonotype was picked up a small number of times. The chain is built from TRBV19 and TRBJ2-1; tentatively, D is TRBD1 (6 bases). V was clipped by 5 bases and J by 4 bases, with 12 bases between them. Per the germline V gene, CDR1 is LNHDA and CDR2 is SQIVND (reference sequence). The CDR3 runs 14 residues. The chain's CDR3 is CASSSRGGYNEQFF. As DNA, the CDR3 is TGTGCCAGTAGTTCCCGAGGGGGTTACAATGAGCAGTTCTTC.

The rearrangement joins TRBV15 to TRBJ2-7, with 8 positions matching TRBD1. The ends lost 6 bases at V and 6 bases at J; junction bases unmatched: 4. The length of the CDR3 is 12 residues. The V gene's germline CDR1 is LNHNV and CDR2 YYDKDF (reference sequence). CDR3 nucleotide sequence: TGTGCCACCAGTAAAGACAGGGGCGAGCAGTACTTC. This sequence encodes CATSKDRGEQYF. Combining the CDR3 with reference TRBV15 and TRBJ2-7 gives the whole variable domain DAMVIQNPRYQVTQFGKPVTLSCSQTLNHNVMYWYQQKSSQAPKLLFHYYDKDFNNEADTPDNFQSRRPNTSFCFLDIRSPGLGDTAMYLCATSKDRGEQYFGPGTRLTVT.

To note about this clonotype: Given a much more abundant clone one base away, this may be a read error. This CDR3 fails to terminate in the conserved phenylalanine or tryptophan, so it likely reflects a read error. The gene calls are TRBV28 and TRBJ2-5; 11 nucleotides align to TRBD2. J was trimmed by 5 bases and V by 5 bases; bases with no gene match: 7. The CDR3 covers 15 residues. CDR1 is MDHEN and CDR2 is SYDVKM in the germline V gene. For the CDR3, the DNA is TGTGCCAGCAGTCCATTAGCGGGGGGGCCGGAGACCCAGTACTTA. Its translation: CASSPLAGGPETQYL.

This clonotype was detected only a few times. The V call is TRBV5-4, the J call TRBJ2-1; 16 bases agree with TRBD2. The CDR3 length is 16 residues. Germline CDR1 reads SGHNT; CDR2 reads YYREEE (reference sequence). V lost 4 bases and J lost 4; bases outside the gene matches: 2. CDR3 amino acids: CASSGTSGGAYNEQFF. The CDR3 nucleotides read TGTGCCAGCAGCGGGACTAGCGGGGGGGCATACAATGAGCAGTTCTTC.